These 22 T cell receptor beta chains were sequenced from one sample in a study of neurological immune-mediated disorders. TCRdb itself ran the 5' RACE reads through MiXCR, one entry per CDR3 protein. The sample has under 15,000 distinct CDR3 sequences; roughly 13% are singletons. The material sequenced was CD8+ T cells from blood. The receptor source for this set is a female donor with HTLV-1-associated myelopathy (HAM/TSP).

As for this clonotype: One junction end does not reproduce the germline sequence, and a read error may be involved. The chain combines TRBV29-1 with TRBJ2-7; 9 bases are a match to TRBD1. Looked up from germline, CDR1 is SQVTM and CDR2 is ANQGSEA. The CDR3 has 13 amino acids. CDR3 nucleotides: TGCAGCGTGCTTAGGACAGGGGACTACGATCAGTACTTC. Amino acids: CSVLRTGDYDQYF.

This clonotype has at least ten counts. This chain joins TRBV29-1 and TRBJ2-7, with D perhaps TRBD1 (6 bases). The CDR3 consists of 14 residues. Per the germline V gene, CDR1 is SQVTM and CDR2 is ANQGSEA. Trimming left V 7 bases short and J 0 bases short, with 16 bases between. The CDR3 DNA is TGCAGCGGACCGGGACAATGGTGCTCCTACGAGCAGTACTTC. It specifies CSGPGQWCSYEQYF.

This clonotype was seen repeatedly, ten times or more. The CDR3 coding sequence is TGCGCCAGCAGCCAAGGCCAGGGGAGCATGACAGATACGCAGTATTTT. Translated, it gives CASSQGQGSMTDTQYF. The chain carries TRBV4-3 and TRBJ2-3, with a tentative D call TRBD1 (6 bases). The CDR3 consists of 16 residues. V gave up 1 base and J gave up 3 bases, with 14 bases separating them. Germline assignment: CDR1 LGHNA and CDR2 YSLEER.

This clonotype was recorded at least ten times. The V and J genes are TRBV12-3 or TRBV12-4 and TRBJ2-1; D unresolved. CDR3 size: 16 residues. The germline V and J ends were trimmed by 4 bases and 7 bases, with 20 bases remaining between them. As DNA, the CDR3 is TGTGCCAGCAGTTCCCCGTCGATGTTAGGTGGTAATGAGCAGTTCTTC. Translated: CASSSPSMLGGNEQFF.

This clonotype was recorded many times. This chain uses TRBV20-1 with TRBJ2-3; 11 bases are a match to TRBD2. The CDR3 totals 15 residues. The J segment lost 3 bases and the V segment lost 6 bases, leaving 8 bases of the junction unmatched. Germline CDR1 reads DFQATT; CDR2 reads SNEGSKA (reference sequence). CDR3 in amino acids: CSATVAGGKTDTQYF. In nucleotides, the CDR3 is TGCAGTGCAACTGTAGCGGGGGGGAAAACAGATACGCAGTATTTT.

This clonotype was seen only a few times. The V and J genes are TRBV10-3 and TRBJ2-3, with 9 bases matching TRBD1. V shed 7 bases and J 4 bases; nucleotides not matched to a gene: 9. Per germline, CDR1 ENHRY and CDR2 SYGVKD. The CDR3 has 15 amino acids. The CDR3, as DNA: TGTGCCATCACCCCGGGACAGGGAATTTCAGATACGCAGTATTTT. Translation: CAITPGQGISDTQYF.

This clonotype was recorded at least ten times. The rearrangement uses TRBV4-3 and TRBJ1-1; perhaps TRBD1 as D (6 bases). V was shortened by 7 bases and J by 4 bases, with 16 bases between the two germline ends. CDR1 and CDR2 from the germline V gene are LGHNA and YSLEER. This CDR3 region has 14 residues. In nucleotides, the CDR3 is TGCGCCAGCAAAATCACAGGGCTGGGCACTGAAGCTTTCTTT. Amino acids: CASKITGLGTEAFF.

This clonotype was detected ten times or more. The junction differs from germline at one of its ends, possibly a read error. The chain recombines TRBV11-1 with TRBJ1-6; 9 bases map to TRBD1. There are 14 residues in the CDR3. CDR1 SGHAT and CDR2 FQDESV come from the germline V gene (reference sequence). CDR3 bases: TGTGCCAGCCGCTTACAGGGGGCCGGTTCACCCCTCCACTTT. Its translation: CASRLQGAGSPLHF.

This clonotype was seen many times. The V gene is TRBV12-3 or TRBV12-4, the J gene TRBJ1-3, with TRBD1 identical over 10 bases. The length of the CDR3 is 14 residues. The trim removed 5 bases at V and 9 bases at J, leaving 7 bases unmatched. CDR3 nucleotides: TGTGCCAGCAGTCCCGGGACAGGGGAGGCCACCATATATTTT. This gives the protein CASSPGTGEATIYF.

This clonotype was observed many times. CDR3 in DNA: TGTGCCAGCAGTCTAACCCACAGGGATGAGCAGTACTTC. This sequence encodes CASSLTHRDEQYF. The V and J genes are TRBV27 and TRBJ2-7; D may be TRBD1 (6 bases). The CDR3 length is 13 residues. The germline gives CDR1 MNHEY, CDR2 SMNVEV (reference sequence). Trimming removed 5 bases at V and 7 bases at J, with 15 bases between.

In this sample, this clonotype turned up many times. It may be a read error: a sequence one base away is much more abundant. This chain joins TRBV28 and TRBJ2-5; D not resolved. The CDR3 extends over 13 amino acids. Germline V gene lookup returns CDR1 MDHEN and CDR2 SYDVKM. The CDR3 sequence: CVSSLTNQETQYF. The CDR3 bases are TGTGTCAGCAGTTTAACTAACCAAGAGACCCAGTACTTC.

Ten or more counts support this clonotype. The gene calls are TRBV11-2 and TRBJ2-3, with a weak D call TRBD2 (6 bases). The germline CDR1 and CDR2 sequences are SGHAT and FQNNGV. The CDR3 spans 21 residues. V was pared by 1 base and J by 0 bases, with 26 bases between. The DNA for the CDR3 is TGTGCCAGCAGCTTAGCAGGGCGGCTAGCGACGCCCGGTTTGAGCACAGATACGCAGTATTTT. It encodes CASSLAGRLATPGLSTDTQYF.

This clonotype was counted ten times or more. The V gene is TRBV12-3 or TRBV12-4, the J gene TRBJ1-1; TRBD1 is a possible D gene (6 bases). This CDR3 contains 12 residues. V lost 6 bases and J 5 bases, leaving 10 bases between the germline ends. The CDR3 is CASSRGLTEAFF. Written as DNA, the CDR3 is TGTGCCAGCAGCAGGGGACTAACTGAAGCTTTCTTT.

This clonotype was recorded many times. The chain links TRBV14 to TRBJ2-2, with D perhaps TRBD1 (6 bases). Trimming pared 5 bases from V and 2 bases from J, leaving 15 bases between. CDR3 length: 16 residues. Germline V CDR1 and CDR2: SGHDN, FVKESK. The CDR3 here is CASSYTGLINTGELFF. The DNA of the CDR3 is TGTGCCAGCAGCTACACAGGGTTGATTAACACCGGGGAGCTGTTTTTT.

This clonotype came up many times. The V and J genes are TRBV4-1 and TRBJ1-4, with D possibly matching TRBD1 (5 bases). This CDR3 spans 14 amino acids. CDR1 and CDR2 from the germline V gene are MGHRA and YSYEKL. The V and J ends lost 0 bases and 6 bases respectively, with 8 bases between them. In nucleotides, the CDR3 is TGCGCCAGCAGCCAAGAGAGGGGCGATGAAAAACTGTTTTTT. It encodes CASSQERGDEKLFF.

With regard to this clonotype: An end of the junction does not agree with germline; a read error may underlie this. This sequence joins TRBV20-1 and TRBJ1-2; D is uncertain. Per the germline V gene, CDR1 is DFQATT and CDR2 is SNEGSKA (reference sequence). The length of the CDR3 is 12 residues. The chain's CDR3 is CSARTVNYDYTF. The CDR3 DNA reads TGCAGTGCTAGGACGGTGAACTATGACTACACCTTC.

This clonotype was picked up many times. The chain uses TRBV7-9 and TRBJ1-1, with D possibly TRBD1 on 6 matching bases. From germline, CDR1 is SEHNR and CDR2 FQNEAQ (reference sequence). This CDR3 is 13 amino acids long. V shed 7 bases and J shed 5 bases, with 14 bases lying between them. The CDR3 region has the DNA TGTGCCAGCAACTCACAGGGTTCGACTGAAGCTTTCTTT. Amino acids: CASNSQGSTEAFF.

This clonotype was seen many times. The CDR3 here is CASSQGTASVDEQFF. CDR3 coding DNA: TGCGCCAGCAGCCAAGGCACGGCTAGCGTTGATGAGCAGTTCTTC. The chain employs TRBV4-1 and TRBJ2-1; D may be TRBD2 (6 bases). This CDR3 has 15 amino acids. With 1 base removed from V and 8 bases from J, the gap between germline ends came to 15 bases. CDR1 is MGHRA and CDR2 is YSYEKL in the germline V gene.

The CDR3 nucleotides are TGCAGCGCCATCCTAGCTGATAGCTACCACGAGCAGTACTTC. This gives the protein CSAILADSYHEQYF. The chain uses TRBV29-1 and TRBJ2-7, with a weak D call TRBD2 (5 bases). V gave up 7 bases and J gave up 5 bases, with 21 bases separating them. This CDR3 is 14 amino acids long. Germline lookup yields CDR1 SQVTM and CDR2 ANQGSEA.

This clonotype was found many times. V is TRBV5-1 and J is TRBJ2-3; TRBD2 matches 14 bases. Trimming cost V 3 bases and J 4 bases; bases outside gene matches: 13. There are 19 residues in the CDR3. Per germline, CDR1 SGHRS and CDR2 YFSETQ. The CDR3 sequence: CASSSSSGTSGGGADTQYF. In DNA, the CDR3 is TGCGCCAGCAGCTCTAGCTCCGGGACTAGCGGGGGAGGGGCAGATACGCAGTATTTT.

In this sample, this clonotype turned up many times. V and J are TRBV7-2 and TRBJ2-7, with TRBD1 matching over 8 bases. CDR3 length: 15 amino acids. V shed 3 bases, J shed 5 bases, and the junction held 9 bases outside the gene matches. CDR1 is SGHTA, CDR2 FQGNSA, per germline. The CDR3 DNA is TGTGCCAGCAGCTTTTTCACAGGGACAGGAGACGAGCAGTACTTC. This sequence encodes CASSFFTGTGDEQYF.

This clonotype was observed at least ten times. The chain is built from TRBV7-9 and TRBJ2-1, with D unresolved. Per germline, CDR1 SEHNR and CDR2 FQNEAQ (reference sequence). This CDR3 is built from 11 residues. V was shortened by 6 bases and J by 7 bases, with 7 bases between the two germline ends. The CDR3 coding sequence is TGTGCCAGCAGATCCTTTAATGAGCAGTTCTTC. As protein: CASRSFNEQFF.